This entry concerns a single TCR beta chain. Conversion of TCR transcripts into cDNA relied on 5'RACE template switching, which added a universal primer site and UMIs. TCRdb itself ran the 5' RACE reads through MiXCR, one entry per CDR3 protein. The table has 300,000 to 350,000 distinct CDR3 sequences, roughly 4% seen once. The germline V gene encodes CDR1 DFQATT and CDR2 SNEGSKA (reference sequence). The CDR3 length is 15 residues. V shed 4 bases and J 1 base; nucleotides not matched to a gene: 7. This entry is derived from a study of T cells after yellow fever vaccination. This sequence originates from a man aged 18-30 years who received the YFV17D yellow fever vaccine. Sequenced here: PBMCs, sampled 5 days after the yellow fever booster vaccination. The chain recombines TRBV20-1 with TRBJ2-5; TRBD2 matches 9 bases. CDR3 sequence reads: CSAKTTSGIQETQYF. The CDR3 nucleotides are TGCAGTGCTAAGACGACTAGCGGAATCCAAGAGACCCAGTACTTC.